These T cell receptor beta chains were read from a single sample in a study of shared clonotypes between healthy human individuals. This table comes from immunoSEQ multiplex PCR, and its TCRdb copy is limited to in-frame clones, with some not included. This table has 1,400,000 or so clones, around 98.5% appearing once. The sequenced material came from naive CD4+ T cells sorted from blood. These receptors were collected from a man aged 25-45 years in good health. CDR3s include the opening cysteine and the closing phenylalanine or tryptophan. Fields, in order: V gene, clone size, D gene, J gene, CDR3 protein, CDR3 DNA. D genes are given only for firm matches. Some rows mark clone size as missing; the rest say once, few, many or name a class of expanded clone.

TRBV5-5	once	NA	TRBJ2-7	CASSLNQSFRGFYEQYF	TGTGCCAGCAGCTTAAATCAGTCGTTTAGGGGTTTCTACGAGCAGTACTTC
TRBV19	NA	NA	TRBJ2-2	CASSKTPGHGELFF	TGTGCCAGTAGTAAAACCCCCGGACACGGGGAGCTGTTTTTT
TRBV4-3	NA	NA	TRBJ2-5	CASSQGERDRETQYF	TGCGCCAGCAGCCAAGGGGAGCGGGACAGGGAGACCCAGTACTTC
TRBV27	NA	TRBD1	TRBJ1-2	CASSARDRGSYGYTF	TGTGCCAGCAGTGCCCGGGACAGGGGGTCCTATGGCTACACCTTC
TRBV5-1	NA	TRBD2	TRBJ2-5	CASSTTSGRGAKETQYF	TGCGCCAGCAGCACGACTAGCGGGAGAGGGGCCAAAGAGACCCAGTACTTC
TRBV27	NA	NA	TRBJ2-5	CASSLYEGGETQYF	TGTGCCAGCAGTTTATATGAGGGAGGCGAGACCCAGTACTTC
TRBV28	NA	NA	TRBJ2-1	CASWGQIYNEQFF	TGTGCCAGCTGGGGGCAGATATACAATGAGCAGTTCTTC
TRBV7-2	NA	TRBD2	TRBJ2-7	CASSLSLAGYEQYF	TGTGCCAGCAGCTTATCCCTAGCGGGCTACGAGCAGTACTTC
TRBV10-2	NA	TRBD2	TRBJ2-2	CASSVLAGAGGELFF	TGCGCCAGCAGTGTACTAGCGGGAGCGGGCGGGGAGCTGTTTTTT
TRBV7-8	NA	NA	TRBJ1-3	CASSLVPGLSGNTIYF	TGTGCCAGCAGCTTAGTTCCGGGTCTCTCTGGAAACACCATATATTTT